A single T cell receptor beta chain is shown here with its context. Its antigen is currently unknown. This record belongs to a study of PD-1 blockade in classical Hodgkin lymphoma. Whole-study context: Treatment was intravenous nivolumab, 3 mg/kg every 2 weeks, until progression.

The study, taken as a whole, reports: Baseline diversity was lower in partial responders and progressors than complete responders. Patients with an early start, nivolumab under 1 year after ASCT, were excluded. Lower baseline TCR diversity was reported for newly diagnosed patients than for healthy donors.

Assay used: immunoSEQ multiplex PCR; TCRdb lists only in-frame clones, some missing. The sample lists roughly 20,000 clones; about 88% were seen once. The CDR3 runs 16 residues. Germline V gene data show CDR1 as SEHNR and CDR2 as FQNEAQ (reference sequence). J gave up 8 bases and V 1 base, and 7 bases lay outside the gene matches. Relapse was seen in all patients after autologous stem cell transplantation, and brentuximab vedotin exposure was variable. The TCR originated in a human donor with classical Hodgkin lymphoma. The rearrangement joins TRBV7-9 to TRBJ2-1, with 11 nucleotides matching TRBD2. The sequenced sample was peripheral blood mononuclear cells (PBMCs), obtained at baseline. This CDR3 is CASSLGRLAGGDEQFF. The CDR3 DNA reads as TGTGCCAGCAGCTTAGGTCGTCTAGCGGGGGGCGATGAGCAGTTCTTC. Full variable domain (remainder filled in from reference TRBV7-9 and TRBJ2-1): DTGVSQNPRHKITKRGQNVTFRCDPISEHNRLYWYRQTLGQGPEFLTYFQNEAQLEKSRLLSDRFSAERPKGSFSTLEIQRTEQGDSAMYLCASSLGRLAGGDEQFFGPGTRLTVL.